Sequencing of this T cell receptor (beta chain) was carried out in a study of cytomegalovirus exposure and HLA in healthy donors. PCR involved 60 Vbeta and 13 Jbeta primers. The assay was immunoSEQ multiplex PCR, and TCRdb's table has in-frame clones only and misses some. The data show over 150,000 clones, roughly 77% seen once. With V trimmed by 6 bases and J by 1 base, 8 bases remained unmatched. The CDR3 has 15 residues. Germline V gene lookup returns CDR1 SNHLY and CDR2 FYNNEI. The genes are TRBV2 and TRBJ1-2; TRBD1 aligns across 7 bases. The TCR sequence derives from a man younger than 45 in good health and CMV-seropositive. The sample consisted of PBMCs. The CDR3 loop is CASSPDRSYNYGYTF. Written as DNA, the CDR3 is TGTGCCAGCAGCCCGGACAGGAGCTATAACTATGGCTACACCTTC.